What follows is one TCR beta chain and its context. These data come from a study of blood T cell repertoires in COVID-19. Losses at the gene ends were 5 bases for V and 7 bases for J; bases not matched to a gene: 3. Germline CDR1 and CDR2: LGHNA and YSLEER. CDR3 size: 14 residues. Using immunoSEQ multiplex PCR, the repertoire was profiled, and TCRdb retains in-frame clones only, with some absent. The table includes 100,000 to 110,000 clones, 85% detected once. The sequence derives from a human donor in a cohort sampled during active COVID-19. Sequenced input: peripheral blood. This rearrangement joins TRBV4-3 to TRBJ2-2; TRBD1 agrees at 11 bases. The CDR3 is CASSIGTGGGELFF. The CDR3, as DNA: TGCGCCAGCAGCATCGGGACAGGGGGCGGGGAGCTGTTTTTT.